The subject of this entry is one TCR beta chain. These data come from a study of blood T cell repertoires in COVID-19. Study details: PBMCs, B-cell-depleted T cells, or T cells provided the cDNA or gDNA that made up the material.

Patients in Seattle were enrolled during active infection, then followed longitudinally. Repertoires were generated with immunoSEQ multiplex PCR, while TCRdb's copy carries only in-frame clones and drops some. Seen here are tens of thousands of clones, approximately 90% observed once, and the top ten hold under 20%. The CDR3 has 11 residues. Looked up from germline, CDR1 is MNHNS and CDR2 is SASEGT. With 3 bases removed from V and 7 bases from J, the gap between germline ends came to 6 bases. V and J are TRBV6-1 and TRBJ1-2; D might be TRBD1 (5 bases). The receptor was derived from a woman aged 55-69 years with COVID-19, enrolled during active disease. Sequencing used peripheral blood. CDR3 in DNA: TGTGCCAGCAGTGAGGGGGGTGGCTACACCTTC. It is translated as CASSEGGGYTF.